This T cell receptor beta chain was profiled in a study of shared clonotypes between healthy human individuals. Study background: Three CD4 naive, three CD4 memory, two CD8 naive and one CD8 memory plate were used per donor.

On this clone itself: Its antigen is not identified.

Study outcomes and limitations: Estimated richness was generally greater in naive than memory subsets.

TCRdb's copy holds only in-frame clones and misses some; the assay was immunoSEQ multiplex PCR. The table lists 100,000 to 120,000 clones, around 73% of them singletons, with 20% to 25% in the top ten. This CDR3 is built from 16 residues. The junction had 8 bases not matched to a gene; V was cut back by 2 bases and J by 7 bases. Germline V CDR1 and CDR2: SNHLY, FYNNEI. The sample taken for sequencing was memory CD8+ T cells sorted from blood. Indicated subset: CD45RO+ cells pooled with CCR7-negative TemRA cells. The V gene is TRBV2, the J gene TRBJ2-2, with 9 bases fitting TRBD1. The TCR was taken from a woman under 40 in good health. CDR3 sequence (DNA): TGTGCCAGCAGTGAAACCCTGACAGGGGGTAACGGGGAGCTGTTTTTT. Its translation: CASSETLTGGNGELFF.